These 30 T cell receptor beta chains were sequenced from one sample in a study of shared clonotypes between healthy human individuals. This table comes from immunoSEQ multiplex PCR, and its TCRdb copy is limited to in-frame clones, with some not included. The data contain some 1.5 million clones, 95% to 99% of them singletons. Sequencing was performed on naive CD4+ T cells sorted from blood. Described subset: CD45RA+ positively selected. The receptors here all came from a man younger than 40 in good health.

The chain uses TRBV5-1 and TRBJ2-1, with 8 nucleotides matching TRBD2. V was clipped by 0 bases and J by 6 bases; unmatched bases: 5. CDR3 size: 15 residues. CDR1 SGHRS and CDR2 YFSETQ come from the germline V gene. The DNA for the CDR3 is TGCGCCAGCAGCTTGGATAGCGGGATCACCAATGAGCAGTTCTTC. It translates to CASSLDSGITNEQFF.

The chain recombines TRBV5-1 with TRBJ2-3; D is perhaps TRBD1 (6 bases). V lost 4 bases to trimming and J lost 3 bases, with 12 bases between them. Germline assignment: CDR1 SGHRS and CDR2 YFSETQ. The CDR3 spans 14 residues. CDR3 in DNA: TGCGCCAGCAGCATGGGGGCCAAGACAGATACGCAGTATTTT. It encodes CASSMGAKTDTQYF.

The chain joins TRBV10-2 to TRBJ1-1; no clear D gene. Germline CDR1 WSHSY, CDR2 SAAADI. Trimming removed 4 bases at V and 5 bases at J, with 11 bases between. The CDR3 is 13 amino acids. The CDR3 reads CASSGGIGTEAFF. CDR3 nucleotide sequence: TGCGCCAGCAGTGGAGGCATAGGGACTGAAGCTTTCTTT.

The rearrangement links TRBV19 to TRBJ2-1; no definite D call. The CDR3 is made up of 14 amino acids. Trimming shortened V by 4 bases and J by 6 bases, and 13 bases separated the two germline ends. Germline V gene data show CDR1 as LNHDA and CDR2 as SQIVND (reference sequence). The CDR3 DNA reads TGTGCCAGTAGTACGAGCATTCGGACCAATGAGCAGTTCTTC. Its protein product is CASSTSIRTNEQFF.

The chain couples TRBV27 to TRBJ2-7; 7 bases line up with TRBD2. V lost 6 bases to trimming and J lost 4 bases; unmatched junction nucleotides: 12. The CDR3 covers 15 residues. Looked up from germline, CDR1 is MNHEY and CDR2 is SMNVEV (reference sequence). The CDR3 sequence: CASSPEAGALYEQYF. The CDR3 bases are TGTGCCAGCAGCCCAGAGGCGGGAGCACTTTACGAGCAGTACTTC.

The chain links TRBV19 to TRBJ1-2, with D possibly being TRBD1 (6 bases). Trimming cost V 3 bases and J 6 bases, with 11 bases left between them. The germline gives CDR1 LNHDA, CDR2 SQIVND (reference sequence). This CDR3 has 13 residues. CDR3 in amino acids: CASSIDRTDGYTF. Written as DNA, the CDR3 is TGTGCCAGTAGTATCGACAGGACCGATGGCTACACCTTC.

The chain combines TRBV5-1 with TRBJ2-5; possibly TRBD2 for D (5 bases). This CDR3 comprises 15 residues. Germline loops: CDR1 SGHRS, CDR2 YFSETQ. V lost 1 base and J lost 4, with 14 bases in between. Written as DNA, the CDR3 is TGCGCCAGCAGCTTGTTAAACCGTCGGGGAGAGACCCAGTACTTC. It specifies CASSLLNRRGETQYF. Complete variable domain (other parts from reference TRBV5-1 and TRBJ2-5): KAGVTQTPRYLIKTRGQQVTLSCSPISGHRSVSWYQQTPGQGLQFLFEYFSETQRNKGNFPGRFSGRQFSNSRSEMNVSTLELGDSALYLCASSLLNRRGETQYFGPGTRLLVL.

The genes are TRBV5-6 and TRBJ2-1; unclear D gene. CDR1 is SGHDT and CDR2 is YYEEEE in the germline V gene. There are 15 residues in the CDR3. V was trimmed by 1 base and J by 2 bases, leaving 10 bases between them. As DNA, the CDR3 is TGTGCCAGCAGCTTGATTAGGGTAGCCTACAATGAGCAGTTCTTC. This codes for CASSLIRVAYNEQFF.

The chain combines TRBV11-3 with TRBJ2-6; TRBD1 agrees at 9 bases. The CDR3 consists of 17 residues. V gave up 5 bases and J gave up 3 bases; unmatched junction bases: 8. Germline V gene data show CDR1 as SGHNT and CDR2 as YENEEA. DNA for the CDR3: TGTGCCAGCAGCCCACAGGGGGCAGAGGGTGGGGCCAACGTCCTGACTTTC. It codes for CASSPQGAEGGANVLTF.

The J gene is TRBJ2-1, the V gene TRBV7-9; the match to TRBD2 covers 9 bases. The V gene end was trimmed by 5 bases and the J gene end by 7 bases; junction bases not matched to a gene: 15. The germline V gene has CDR1 SEHNR and CDR2 FQNEAQ (reference sequence). The CDR3 contains 17 residues. The CDR3 nucleotides are TGTGCCAGCAGCCCCCCTTCGCGTCTAGCGGGATTAAATGAGCAGTTCTTC. As protein: CASSPPSRLAGLNEQFF.

CDR3 DNA sequence: TGTGCCAGCAGCCTTACTAGATACACAGATACGCAGTATTTT. Protein sequence: CASSLTRYTDTQYF. The rearrangement links TRBV5-6 to TRBJ2-3; D is possibly TRBD2 (5 bases). The CDR3 totals 14 residues. The V and J ends lost 4 bases and 2 bases respectively, with 11 bases between them. Germline CDR1 is SGHDT and CDR2 is YYEEEE.

Written as DNA, the CDR3 is TGTGCCAGCAGCTTGGTTCCGGAGGCGGCCTACGAGCAGTACTTC. It codes for CASSLVPEAAYEQYF. V usage is TRBV5-4 and J usage is TRBJ2-7; the D gene is possibly TRBD2 (5 bases). This CDR3 has 15 amino acids. The V gene's germline CDR1 is SGHNT and CDR2 YYREEE (reference sequence). Between the trimmed V and J ends, which lost 0 bases and 2 bases, there was a span of 12 bases.

V is TRBV4-3 and J is TRBJ2-7, with 7 bases fitting TRBD2. Per germline, CDR1 LGHNA and CDR2 YSLEER. The CDR3 runs to 17 residues. V trimming: 0 bases; J trimming: 3 bases; junction bases outside the gene matches: 11. CDR3 sequence (DNA): TGCGCCAGCAGCCAAGAACCTTTCGGGAGGCGTCTCTACGAGCAGTACTTC. Translated: CASSQEPFGRRLYEQYF.

Of note for this clone: Sequence at one end of the junction differs from germline and may be a read error. J is TRBJ2-7 and V is TRBV6-1; D tentatively reads TRBD1 or TRBD2 (5 bases each). Germline V gene sequence: CDR1 MNHNS, CDR2 SASEGT. This CDR3 has 12 residues. This CDR3 reads CSTGRDFYEQYF. For the CDR3, the DNA is TGCAGTACGGGGCGCGATTTCTACGAGCAGTACTTC.

Concerning this clone itself: This same CDR3 is encoded by further DNA sequences in the sample. The chain links TRBV10-3 to TRBJ2-2; D uncertain. CDR1 and CDR2 (germline): ENHRY, SYGVKD. Trimming shortened V by 0 bases and J by 5 bases, and 4 bases separated the two germline ends. The CDR3 is made up of 13 amino acids. This CDR3 is CAISESRTGELFF. In DNA, the CDR3 is TGTGCCATCAGTGAGTCGAGGACCGGGGAGCTGTTTTTT.

The chain combines TRBV27 with TRBJ2-7; no firm D call. Trimming removed 0 bases at V and 0 bases at J, with 9 bases between. Germline V CDR1 and CDR2: MNHEY, SMNVEV (reference sequence). This CDR3 has 15 residues. As DNA, the CDR3 is TGTGCCAGCAGTTTATCGTGGGGTCCCTCCTACGAGCAGTACTTC. It yields the protein CASSLSWGPSYEQYF.

This clone was picked up one time. CDR3 residues: CAWGATNTGELFF. CDR3 in DNA: TGTGCCTGGGGAGCGACTAACACCGGGGAGCTGTTTTTT. This chain joins TRBV30 and TRBJ2-2; no reliable D call. The CDR3 contains 13 residues. Trimming left V 5 bases short and J 2 bases short, with 9 bases between. Germline assignment: CDR1 GTSNPN and CDR2 SVGIG (reference sequence).

The V call is TRBV28, the J call TRBJ1-1, with D maybe TRBD1 (5 bases). CDR3 length: 14 amino acids. Germline CDR1 reads MDHEN; CDR2 reads SYDVKM. Trimming removed 7 bases from V and 1 base from J, with 13 bases in between. CDR3 bases: TGTGCCAGCACCTCCGGGGCACAGAACACTGAAGCTTTCTTT. Protein sequence: CASTSGAQNTEAFF. Based on the CDR3 plus reference TRBV28 and TRBJ1-1, the full variable domain is DVKVTQSSRYLVKRTGEKVFLECVQDMDHENMFWYRQDPGLGLRLIYFSYDVKMKEKGDIPEGYSVSREKKERFSLILESASTNQTSMYLCASTSGAQNTEAFFGQGTRLTVV.

This clone was recorded once. CDR3 residues: CASSPYRDTTNEKLFF. The CDR3 region has the DNA TGTGCCAGCTCACCGTACAGGGATACAACTAATGAAAAACTGTTTTTT. The V call is TRBV18, the J call TRBJ1-4, with D perhaps matching TRBD1 (6 bases). This CDR3 is 16 amino acids long. V dropped 3 bases and J dropped 0 bases, with 11 bases sitting between them. The germline V gene encodes CDR1 KGHSH and CDR2 LQKENI.

The table lists this clone with a count of one. This sequence joins TRBV10-3 and TRBJ2-7, with 11 nucleotides matching TRBD2. The ends lost 6 bases at V and 5 bases at J; junction bases unmatched: 6. Germline V lookup: CDR1 ENHRY, CDR2 SYGVKD. The CDR3 runs to 14 residues. As DNA, the CDR3 is TGTGCCATCAGCCCCGGGACTAGCGGAAACGAGCAGTACTTC. It encodes CAISPGTSGNEQYF.

This clone was counted once. This CDR3 reads CAWRTTGTLFYEQYF. The CDR3 bases are TGTGCCTGGAGAACCACCGGGACCCTATTCTACGAGCAGTACTTC. V usage is TRBV30 and J usage is TRBJ2-7; the D gene could be TRBD1 or TRBD2 (5 bases each). Trimming removed 3 bases at V and 3 bases at J, with 18 bases between. The CDR3 runs 15 residues. Germline values: CDR1 GTSNPN, CDR2 SVGIG (reference sequence).

A single count supports this clone. V and J are TRBV27 and TRBJ1-1; D not resolved. Germline V lookup: CDR1 MNHEY, CDR2 SMNVEV (reference sequence). V dropped 6 bases and J dropped 5 bases, with 16 bases sitting between them. This CDR3 region has 14 residues. The CDR3 region is CASSPIRRDTEAFF. The CDR3 DNA sequence: TGTGCCAGCAGCCCGATCCGGAGGGATACTGAAGCTTTCTTT.

The J gene is TRBJ2-1, the V gene TRBV29-1; 7 positions match TRBD2. Germline lookup yields CDR1 SQVTM and CDR2 ANQGSEA. This CDR3 spans 12 amino acids. V lost 7 bases, J lost 6 bases, and 6 bases stayed unmatched. The CDR3 loop reads CSARLAFNEQFF. DNA for the CDR3: TGCAGCGCTCGACTAGCATTCAATGAGCAGTTCTTC.

The chain recombines TRBV18 with TRBJ1-3; 7 nucleotides agree with TRBD1. Germline loops: CDR1 KGHSH, CDR2 LQKENI. This CDR3 spans 16 amino acids. Trimming removed 3 bases from V and 0 bases from J; junction bases left unmatched: 5. The DNA of the CDR3 is TGTGCCAGCTCACCGCCCAGGGGGAACTCTGGAAACACCATATATTTT. It codes for CASSPPRGNSGNTIYF.

The V gene is TRBV15, the J gene TRBJ2-7; D is perhaps TRBD1 or TRBD2 (5 bases each). The germline V gene has CDR1 LNHNV and CDR2 YYDKDF (reference sequence). The ends were cut back, 3 bases at V and 8 bases at J, with 20 bases in the middle. CDR3 size: 15 residues. The CDR3 sequence: CATSSSRLSGDQQYF. The DNA for the CDR3 is TGTGCCACCAGCAGTTCCAGATTAAGTGGGGACCAGCAGTACTTC.

V is TRBV5-6 and J is TRBJ2-5; D is unresolved. This CDR3 has 15 residues. Germline V gives CDR1 SGHDT, CDR2 YYEEEE. Trimming took 2 bases from V and 0 from J, leaving 11 bases between them. The CDR3 loop reads CASSLSMVYQETQYF. The CDR3 DNA follows: TGTGCCAGCAGCTTATCTATGGTATACCAAGAGACCCAGTACTTC.

This chain links TRBV30 with TRBJ2-7; D call uncertain. Germline CDR1 and CDR2: GTSNPN and SVGIG (reference sequence). This CDR3 has 13 residues. V dropped 1 base and J dropped 0 bases, with 7 bases sitting between them. CDR3: CAWSEQHSYEQYF. CDR3 bases: TGTGCCTGGAGTGAGCAGCACTCCTACGAGCAGTACTTC. The whole variable domain, filled in from reference TRBV30 and TRBJ2-7, reads SQTIHQWPATLVQPVGSPLSLECTVEGTSNPNLYWYRQAAGRGLQLLFYSVGIGQISSEVPQNLSASRPQDRQFILSSKKLLLSDSGFYLCAWSEQHSYEQYFGPGTRLTVT.

The CDR3 is CASSYQAGDQPQHF. As DNA, the CDR3 is TGTGCCAGTAGTTATCAGGCAGGGGATCAGCCCCAGCATTTT. The V call is TRBV19, the J call TRBJ1-5; a possible D gene is TRBD1 (6 bases). Trimming removed 5 bases at V and 5 bases at J, with 13 bases between. The CDR3 is 14 residues long. Germline CDR1 and CDR2: LNHDA and SQIVND (reference sequence).

This chain uses TRBV2 with TRBJ2-1; D is uncertain. The CDR3 is 12 residues long. Germline V gene sequence: CDR1 SNHLY, CDR2 FYNNEI. Trimming removed 3 bases from V and 9 bases from J, with 9 bases in between. CDR3 residues: CASSDQQPEQFF. CDR3 DNA sequence: TGTGCCAGCAGTGATCAGCAACCTGAGCAGTTCTTC.

The V and J genes are TRBV30 and TRBJ1-2; 7 nucleotides line up with TRBD1. This CDR3 is built from 12 residues. Germline lookup yields CDR1 GTSNPN and CDR2 SVGIG (reference sequence). With V trimmed by 4 bases and J by 8 bases, 7 bases remained unmatched. The CDR3 region has the DNA TGTGCCTGGATAAGGGACAGAAAAGGCTACACCTTC. Its protein is CAWIRDRKGYTF.